Each of the 30 T cell receptor beta chains below was sequenced from the same sample in a study of cytomegalovirus exposure and HLA in healthy donors. Researchers ran the PCR with 60 Vbeta and 13 Jbeta primers. Here immunoSEQ multiplex PCR was the method, and the copy in TCRdb shows in-frame clones only, minus some. The table includes about 160,000 clones, 82% detected once. Sequencing used PBMCs. These receptors came from a girl aged 2 to 10 in good health and CMV-seropositive.

The chain combines TRBV5-4 with TRBJ1-2; D possibly corresponds to TRBD1 (5 bases). Germline V gene lookup returns CDR1 SGHNT and CDR2 YYREEE (reference sequence). The CDR3 runs to 14 residues. Trimming removed 1 base from V and 4 bases from J, with 11 bases in between. The CDR3 DNA follows: TGTGCCAGCAGCTTGACAGGTCTTCCCTATGGCTACACCTTC. It codes for CASSLTGLPYGYTF.

This chain connects TRBV4-1 to TRBJ1-5, with D perhaps matching TRBD1 (5 bases). Germline lookup yields CDR1 MGHRA and CDR2 YSYEKL. This CDR3 has 13 amino acids. The germline V and J ends were trimmed by 4 bases and 3 bases, with 7 bases remaining between them. The chain's CDR3 is CASSRRDNQPQHF. Here the CDR3 DNA reads TGCGCCAGCAGCCGCAGGGACAATCAGCCCCAGCATTTT.

V is TRBV9 and J is TRBJ1-1; a possible D gene is TRBD1 (6 bases). The CDR3 is made up of 16 amino acids. Germline CDR1 and CDR2: SGDLS and YYNGEE. The ends were cut back, 2 bases at V and 0 bases at J, with 14 bases in the middle. The CDR3 reads CASSVGRGGVNTEAFF. CDR3 nucleotides: TGTGCCAGCAGCGTGGGGAGAGGGGGAGTGAACACTGAAGCTTTCTTT.

A remark on this clone: Other nucleotide sequences in the sample specify the same CDR3. Here the CDR3 reads CASRSSYEQYF. The CDR3 nucleotides are TGTGCCAGTAGAAGCTCCTACGAGCAGTACTTC. This chain uses TRBV2 with TRBJ2-7, with unresolved D. The CDR3 runs 11 residues. V gave up 9 bases and J gave up 0 bases, with 6 bases separating them. Germline V gene sequence: CDR1 SNHLY, CDR2 FYNNEI.

J is TRBJ1-2 and V is TRBV30; 7 nucleotides agree with TRBD1. Germline V CDR1 and CDR2: GTSNPN, SVGIG (reference sequence). The V gene end was trimmed by 5 bases and the J gene end by 3 bases; junction bases not matched to a gene: 6. The CDR3 length is 13 residues. In DNA form, the CDR3 reads TGTGCCTGGGGGGAGACAGGGTACTATGGCTACACCTTC. Translated, it gives CAWGETGYYGYTF.

The chain employs TRBV6-5 and TRBJ1-1; 11 nucleotides line up with TRBD1. The CDR3 length is 14 residues. Germline trimming cut 6 bases from V and 4 bases from J; bases unmatched to any gene: 4. Germline CDR1 and CDR2: MNHEY and SVGAGI. The CDR3: CASSLGQGATEAFF. The DNA for the CDR3 is TGTGCCAGCAGCCTCGGACAGGGGGCCACTGAAGCTTTCTTT.

This clone was counted a few times. The chain is built from TRBV7-9 and TRBJ2-2; 10 bases fit TRBD1. V lost 1 base and J lost 6; bases outside the gene matches: 14. Germline V gives CDR1 SEHNR, CDR2 FQNEAQ (reference sequence). This CDR3 contains 19 residues. CDR3 region: CASSLGLYHYDRGPGELFF. The CDR3 DNA reads as TGTGCCAGCAGCTTAGGACTCTACCACTACGACAGGGGGCCCGGGGAGCTGTTTTTT.

The V and J genes are TRBV2 and TRBJ1-2; D might be TRBD1 (6 bases). Trimming removed 6 bases from V and 7 bases from J, with 24 bases in between. Germline CDR1 reads SNHLY; CDR2 reads FYNNEI. The length of the CDR3 is 16 residues. The CDR3 DNA sequence: TGTGCCAGCAGGCCCCTGAGACAGGCCAAACATGCTGGCTACACCTTC. This codes for CASRPLRQAKHAGYTF.

V is TRBV7-2 and J is TRBJ2-1; 8 bases map to TRBD2. CDR3 length: 15 amino acids. The germline CDR1 and CDR2 sequences are SGHTA and FQGNSA. The J segment lost 10 bases and the V segment lost 0 bases, leaving 8 bases of the junction unmatched. Written as DNA, the CDR3 is TGTGCCAGCAGCTTAGCACGGAGCGGGAGAGGCGAGCAGTTCTTC. It is translated as CASSLARSGRGEQFF.

The chain is built from TRBV6-1 and TRBJ1-6, with 8 bases that match TRBD1. This CDR3 has 13 amino acids. Germline V gene lookup returns CDR1 MNHNS and CDR2 SASEGT. The V and J ends lost 3 bases and 10 bases, in that order; junction bases with no gene match: 2. CDR3 loop: CASSEGQESPLHF. CDR3 DNA: TGTGCCAGCAGTGAGGGACAGGAGTCACCCCTCCACTTT.

The genes are TRBV6-6 and TRBJ2-3, with D tentatively TRBD2 (6 bases). V was cut by 10 bases and J by 6 bases, with 23 bases left in between. This CDR3 region has 15 residues. The germline gives CDR1 MNHNY, CDR2 SVGAGI (reference sequence). The CDR3 here is CATGEGLWTWDTQYF. The CDR3 nucleotides are TGTGCCACGGGAGAAGGACTTTGGACCTGGGATACGCAGTATTTT.

V is TRBV6-1 and J is TRBJ1-2, with 7 nucleotides matching TRBD1. CDR3 length: 14 residues. The germline gives CDR1 MNHNS, CDR2 SASEGT. V dropped 2 bases and J dropped 5; count of bases not matched to a gene: 5. CDR3 loop: CASSEKGGGYGYTF. CDR3 bases: TGTGCCAGCAGTGAAAAAGGGGGCGGATATGGCTACACCTTC.

The chain carries TRBV18 and TRBJ2-7, with D possibly TRBD2 on 5 matching bases. The CDR3 loop spans 14 amino acids. V lost 1 base and J 6 bases, leaving 13 bases between the germline ends. Germline loops: CDR1 KGHSH, CDR2 LQKENI. The CDR3 loop reads CASSPRAGSGEQYF. The CDR3, as DNA: TGTGCCAGCTCACCACGGGCAGGCAGCGGCGAGCAGTACTTC. The whole variable domain, filled in from reference TRBV18 and TRBJ2-7, reads NAGVMQNPRHLVRRRGQEARLRCSPMKGHSHVYWYRQLPEEGLKFMVYLQKENIIDESGMPKERFSAEFPKEGPSILRIQQVVRGDSAAYFCASSPRAGSGEQYFGPGTRLTVT.

CDR3 DNA: TGTGCTAGTGGCGCCCGGGGGTGGAATGGCTACACCTTC. Its translation is CASGARGWNGYTF. The chain couples TRBV12-5 to TRBJ1-2, with a possible D match to TRBD1 (5 bases). The germline CDR1 and CDR2 sequences are LGHNT and FRNRAP. The V gene lost 6 bases and the J gene lost 6 bases, with 14 bases spanning the gap. The CDR3 loop spans 13 amino acids.

The chain joins TRBV6-5 to TRBJ2-4; 7 bases line up with TRBD2. CDR1 and CDR2 from the germline V gene are MNHEY and SVGAGI. The CDR3 is 13 amino acids. The CDR3 coding sequence is TGTTCAGTAAAGGGCGGCGGGAGTGTCATTCAGTACTTC. As protein: CSVKGGGSVIQYF.

The chain employs TRBV9 and TRBJ1-5; D might be TRBD1 (6 bases). This CDR3 region has 17 residues. V shed 0 bases and J shed 2 bases, with 15 bases lying between them. Germline values: CDR1 SGDLS, CDR2 YYNGEE. In DNA form, the CDR3 reads TGTGCCAGCAGCGTAGCCCCGGGGGGGGGCTGCAATCAGCCCCAGCATTTT. It codes for CASSVAPGGGCNQPQHF.

The chain joins TRBV14 to TRBJ2-2; TRBD1 matches at 8 bases. The junction had 16 bases not matched to a gene; V was cut back by 3 bases and J by 7 bases. The CDR3 has 18 amino acids. CDR1 and CDR2 (germline): SGHDN, FVKESK. CDR3 loop: CASSHYGGGQGRDGELFF. CDR3 in DNA: TGTGCCAGCAGCCACTACGGGGGAGGACAGGGTCGGGACGGGGAGCTGTTTTTT.

This chain uses TRBV19 with TRBJ2-1; 10 bases are shared with TRBD2. This CDR3 has 15 residues. J was trimmed by 5 bases and V by 4 bases; bases with no gene match: 5. Germline CDR1 and CDR2: LNHDA and SQIVND (reference sequence). The CDR3 protein is CASSRILAGNNEQFF. The CDR3 bases are TGTGCCAGTAGTAGGATACTAGCGGGAAACAATGAGCAGTTCTTC.

J is TRBJ2-3 and V is TRBV19; weak D call: TRBD1 (5 bases). The germline V gene has CDR1 LNHDA and CDR2 SQIVND (reference sequence). The CDR3 runs to 13 residues. With 7 bases removed from V and 1 base from J, the gap between germline ends came to 9 bases. This CDR3 reads CASKKGGTDTQYF. CDR3 DNA: TGTGCCAGTAAGAAAGGGGGCACAGATACGCAGTATTTT.

The chain combines TRBV9 with TRBJ2-1; the match to TRBD2 covers 9 bases. J lost 9 bases, V lost 2 bases, and 18 bases had no gene match. Per the germline V gene, CDR1 is SGDLS and CDR2 is YYNGEE. CDR3 length equals 18 residues. The CDR3 DNA is TGTGCCAGCAGCGTCTCCGGGAGGGTAGCGGGAGCGAGCGGTGAGCAGTTCTTC. Translating it yields CASSVSGRVAGASGEQFF.

The table lists this clone with a few counts. A much larger clone sits a single nucleotide away, making a read error possible. The chain employs TRBV6-1 and TRBJ2-2; TRBD2 matches at 11 bases. The CDR3 is 14 residues long. V lost 6 bases to trimming and J lost 3 bases; unmatched junction nucleotides: 0. Germline V gene sequence: CDR1 MNHNS, CDR2 SASEGT. CDR3 bases: TGTGCCAGCAGACTAGCGGGAGACACCGGGGAGCTGTTTTTT. Its translation is CASRLAGDTGELFF.

V usage is TRBV27 and J usage is TRBJ2-3; the D gene is possibly TRBD1 (6 bases). V was shortened by 5 bases and J by 0 bases, with 21 bases between the two germline ends. The CDR3 spans 18 residues. Per germline, CDR1 MNHEY and CDR2 SMNVEV (reference sequence). The CDR3 reads CASSLATGTSPSTDTQYF. Written as DNA, the CDR3 is TGTGCCAGCAGTCTTGCGACCGGGACATCTCCAAGCACAGATACGCAGTATTTT.

The chain couples TRBV2 to TRBJ2-1; D may be TRBD2 (6 bases). V dropped 0 bases and J dropped 2 bases, with 17 bases sitting between them. Germline assignment: CDR1 SNHLY and CDR2 FYNNEI. The CDR3 sequence is 18 residues long. CDR3 coding DNA: TGTGCCAGCAGTGAAGCGCCTCCGGGGACTTATACCTACAATGAGCAGTTCTTC. Encoded protein: CASSEAPPGTYTYNEQFF. Drawing the rest from reference TRBV2 and TRBJ2-1, the complete variable domain is EPEVTQTPSHQVTQMGQEVILRCVPISNHLYFYWYRQILGQKVEFLVSFYNNEISEKSEIFDDQFSVERPDGSNFTLKIRSTKLEDSAMYFCASSEAPPGTYTYNEQFFGPGTRLTVL.

This sequence joins TRBV7-8 and TRBJ1-1; possibly TRBD1 for D (5 bases). CDR1 is SGHVS, CDR2 FQNEAQ, per germline. V was cut by 4 bases and J by 4 bases, with 13 bases left in between. The CDR3 runs 14 residues. The CDR3 here is CASSSGTRGTEAFF. CDR3 nucleotides: TGTGCCAGCAGCTCGGGGACTAGGGGCACTGAAGCTTTCTTT.

The chain joins TRBV7-2 to TRBJ2-1; 10 positions agree with TRBD2. The CDR3 length is 15 residues. The trim removed 3 bases at V and 6 bases at J, leaving 5 bases unmatched. Germline loops: CDR1 SGHTA, CDR2 FQGNSA. The DNA for the CDR3 is TGTGCCAGCAGCTTCACTAGCGGGAATAGCAATGAGCAGTTCTTC. Amino acid sequence: CASSFTSGNSNEQFF. Full variable domain (outside the CDR3, taken from reference TRBV7-2 and TRBJ2-1): GAGVSQSPSNKVTEKGKDVELRCDPISGHTALYWYRQSLGQGLEFLIYFQGNSAPDKSGLPSDRFSAERTGGSVSTLTIQRTQQEDSAVYLCASSFTSGNSNEQFFGPGTRLTVL.

This chain joins TRBV7-9 and TRBJ1-3, with TRBD1 matching 7 bases. Trimming cost V 5 bases and J 4 bases; bases outside gene matches: 8. The CDR3 sequence is 15 residues long. Germline CDR1 is SEHNR and CDR2 is FQNEAQ (reference sequence). CDR3 region: CASSQPGTAGNTIYF. The CDR3 DNA sequence: TGTGCCAGCAGCCAGCCAGGGACAGCGGGAAACACCATATATTTT.

The chain couples TRBV5-1 to TRBJ1-4; unclear D gene. The CDR3 spans 14 residues. Germline CDR1 reads SGHRS; CDR2 reads YFSETQ. The V end was cut by 1 base, the J end by 5 bases, with 9 bases between. The CDR3 region has the DNA TGCGCCAGCAGCTTGCAAAGCCTAAATGAAAAACTGTTTTTT. Its protein is CASSLQSLNEKLFF.

In nucleotides, the CDR3 is TGTGCCTGGACTAGACTAGCGGGAGAAATGGATACGCAGTATTTT. Translated, it gives CAWTRLAGEMDTQYF. The rearrangement uses TRBV30 and TRBJ2-3; 12 nucleotides match TRBD2. After removal of 4 bases from V and 6 bases from J, the junction contained 8 bases not matched to a gene. The CDR3 spans 15 residues. Per germline, CDR1 GTSNPN and CDR2 SVGIG (reference sequence).

This clone was detected a few times. The chain employs TRBV5-1 and TRBJ2-3, with D perhaps matching TRBD1 (7 bases). V was trimmed by 4 bases and J by 4 bases, leaving 16 bases between them. This CDR3 has 15 amino acids. Germline V CDR1 and CDR2: SGHRS, YFSETQ. CDR3 protein: CASSRRERGPDTQYF. For the CDR3, the DNA is TGCGCCAGCAGCCGCCGGGAGAGGGGGCCAGATACGCAGTATTTT. The complete variable domain, with remaining parts taken from reference TRBV5-1 and TRBJ2-3, reads KAGVTQTPRYLIKTRGQQVTLSCSPISGHRSVSWYQQTPGQGLQFLFEYFSETQRNKGNFPGRFSGRQFSNSRSEMNVSTLELGDSALYLCASSRRERGPDTQYFGPGTRLTVL.

This clone appeared once. The chain recombines TRBV7-9 with TRBJ1-1; D remains unclear. V lost 0 bases and J lost 9, with 11 bases in between. CDR3 length equals 13 residues. The germline V gene has CDR1 SEHNR and CDR2 FQNEAQ (reference sequence). CDR3 protein: CASSLARLNQAFF. The DNA for the CDR3 is TGTGCCAGCAGCTTAGCCCGACTTAACCAAGCTTTCTTT.